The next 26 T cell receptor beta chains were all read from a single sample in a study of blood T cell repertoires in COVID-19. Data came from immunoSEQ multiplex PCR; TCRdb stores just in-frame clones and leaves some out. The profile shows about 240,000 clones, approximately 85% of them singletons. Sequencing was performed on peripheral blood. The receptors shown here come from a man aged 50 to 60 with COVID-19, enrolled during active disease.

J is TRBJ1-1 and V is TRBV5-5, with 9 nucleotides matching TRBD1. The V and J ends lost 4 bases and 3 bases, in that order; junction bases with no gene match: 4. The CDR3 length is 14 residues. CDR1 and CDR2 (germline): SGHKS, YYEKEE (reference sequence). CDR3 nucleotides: TGTGCCAGCAGCACTGGACAGGGGCACACTGAAGCTTTCTTT. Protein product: CASSTGQGHTEAFF.

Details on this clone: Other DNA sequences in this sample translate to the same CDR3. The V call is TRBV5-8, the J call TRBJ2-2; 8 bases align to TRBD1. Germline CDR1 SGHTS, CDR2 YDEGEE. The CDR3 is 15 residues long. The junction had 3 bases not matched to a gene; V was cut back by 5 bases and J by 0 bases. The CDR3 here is CASRPDRANTGELFF. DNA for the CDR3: TGTGCCAGCAGACCGGACAGGGCGAACACCGGGGAGCTGTTTTTT. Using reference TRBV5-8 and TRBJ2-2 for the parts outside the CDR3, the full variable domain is EAGVTQSPTHLIKTRGQQATLRCSPISGHTSVYWYQQALGLGLQFLLWYDEGEERNRGNFPPRFSGRQFPNYSSELNVNALELEDSALYLCASRPDRANTGELFFGEGSRLTVL.

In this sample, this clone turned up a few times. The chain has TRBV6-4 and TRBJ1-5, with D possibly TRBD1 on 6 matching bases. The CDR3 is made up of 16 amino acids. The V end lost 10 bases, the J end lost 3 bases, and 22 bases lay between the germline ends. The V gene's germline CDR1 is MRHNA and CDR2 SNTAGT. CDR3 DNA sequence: TGTGCCAAAACTCATAATACGACAGGATACAATCAGCCCCAGCATTTT. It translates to CAKTHNTTGYNQPQHF.

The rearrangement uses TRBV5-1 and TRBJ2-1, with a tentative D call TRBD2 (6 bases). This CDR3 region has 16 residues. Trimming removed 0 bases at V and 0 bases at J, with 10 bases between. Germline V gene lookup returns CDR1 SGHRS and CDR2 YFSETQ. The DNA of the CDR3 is TGCGCCAGCAGCTTGGTGGGGGGAAGCTCCTACAATGAGCAGTTCTTC. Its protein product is CASSLVGGSSYNEQFF.

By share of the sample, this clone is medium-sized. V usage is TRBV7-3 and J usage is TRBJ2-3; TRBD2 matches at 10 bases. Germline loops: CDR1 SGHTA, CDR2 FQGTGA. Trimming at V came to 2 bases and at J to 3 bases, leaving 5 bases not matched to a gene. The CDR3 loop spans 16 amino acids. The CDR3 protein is CASSLDYSGGTDTQYF. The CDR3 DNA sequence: TGTGCCAGCAGCTTAGACTATAGCGGGGGGACAGATACGCAGTATTTT.

The CDR3 DNA sequence: TGTGCCAGCAGCTTAGAACGGGCTGGAAACACCATATATTTT. Translating gives CASSLERAGNTIYF. V is TRBV11-2 and J is TRBJ1-3; D call uncertain. Trimming took 0 bases from V and 2 from J, leaving 5 bases between them. This CDR3 contains 14 residues. Germline values: CDR1 SGHAT, CDR2 FQNNGV.

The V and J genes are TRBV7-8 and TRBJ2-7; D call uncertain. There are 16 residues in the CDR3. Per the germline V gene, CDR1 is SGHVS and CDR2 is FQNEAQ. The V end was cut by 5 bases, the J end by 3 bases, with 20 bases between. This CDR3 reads CASSLHPGRSYYEQYF. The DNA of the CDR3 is TGTGCCAGCAGCCTGCACCCAGGCAGGTCATACTACGAGCAGTACTTC.

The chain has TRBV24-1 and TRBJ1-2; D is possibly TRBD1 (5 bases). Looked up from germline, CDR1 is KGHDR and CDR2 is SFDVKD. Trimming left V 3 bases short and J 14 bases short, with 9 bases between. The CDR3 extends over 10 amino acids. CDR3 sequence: CATSDADKTF. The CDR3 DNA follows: TGTGCCACCAGTGATGCGGACAAGACCTTC.

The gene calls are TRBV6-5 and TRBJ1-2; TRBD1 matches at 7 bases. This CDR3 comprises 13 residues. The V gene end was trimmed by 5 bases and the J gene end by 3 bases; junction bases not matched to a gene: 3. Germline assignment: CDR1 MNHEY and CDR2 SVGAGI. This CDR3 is CASSQRGHYGYTF. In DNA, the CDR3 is TGTGCCAGCAGTCAGAGGGGGCACTATGGCTACACCTTC.

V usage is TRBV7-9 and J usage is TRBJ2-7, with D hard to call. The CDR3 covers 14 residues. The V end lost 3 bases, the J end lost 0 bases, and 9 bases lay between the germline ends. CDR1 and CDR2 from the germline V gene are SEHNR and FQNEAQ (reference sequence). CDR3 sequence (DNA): TGTGCCAGCAGCTTTCGGCAGGACTCCTACGAGCAGTACTTC. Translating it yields CASSFRQDSYEQYF. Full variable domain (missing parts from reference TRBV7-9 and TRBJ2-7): DTGVSQNPRHKITKRGQNVTFRCDPISEHNRLYWYRQTLGQGPEFLTYFQNEAQLEKSRLLSDRFSAERPKGSFSTLEIQRTEQGDSAMYLCASSFRQDSYEQYFGPGTRLTVT.

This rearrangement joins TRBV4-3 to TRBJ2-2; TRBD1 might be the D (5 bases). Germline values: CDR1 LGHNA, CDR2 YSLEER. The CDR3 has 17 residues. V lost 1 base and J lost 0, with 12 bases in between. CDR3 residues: CASSQAVQAPNTGELFF. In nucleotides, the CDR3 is TGCGCCAGCAGCCAAGCTGTACAGGCCCCGAACACCGGGGAGCTGTTTTTT.

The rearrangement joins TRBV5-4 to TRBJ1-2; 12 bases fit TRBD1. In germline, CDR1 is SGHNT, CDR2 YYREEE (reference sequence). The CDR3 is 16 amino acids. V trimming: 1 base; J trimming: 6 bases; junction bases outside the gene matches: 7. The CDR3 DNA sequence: TGTGCCAGCAGCTTGTACGGGACAGGGGGCAATCATGGCTACACCTTC. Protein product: CASSLYGTGGNHGYTF.

Written as DNA, the CDR3 is TGTGCCAGCAGCTTACCGGGACAGGGCACCTACGAGCAGTACTTC. Translated, it gives CASSLPGQGTYEQYF. The rearrangement uses TRBV5-4 and TRBJ2-7, with 9 bases that match TRBD1. The CDR3 length is 15 residues. Per germline, CDR1 SGHNT and CDR2 YYREEE (reference sequence). Trimming removed 2 bases from V and 2 bases from J; junction bases left unmatched: 5.

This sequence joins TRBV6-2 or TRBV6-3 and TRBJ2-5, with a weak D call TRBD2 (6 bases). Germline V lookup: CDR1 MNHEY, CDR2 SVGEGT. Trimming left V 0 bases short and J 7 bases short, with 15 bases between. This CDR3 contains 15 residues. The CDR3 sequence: CASSYSMEGTGTQYF. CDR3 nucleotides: TGTGCCAGCAGTTACTCGATGGAGGGGACTGGGACCCAGTACTTC.

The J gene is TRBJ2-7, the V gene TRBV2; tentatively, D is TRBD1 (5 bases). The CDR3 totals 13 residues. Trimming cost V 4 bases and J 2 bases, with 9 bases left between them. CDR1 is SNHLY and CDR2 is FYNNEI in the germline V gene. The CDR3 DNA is TGTGCCAGCAGTGGACAGTTCCCCTACGAGCAGTACTTC. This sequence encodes CASSGQFPYEQYF.

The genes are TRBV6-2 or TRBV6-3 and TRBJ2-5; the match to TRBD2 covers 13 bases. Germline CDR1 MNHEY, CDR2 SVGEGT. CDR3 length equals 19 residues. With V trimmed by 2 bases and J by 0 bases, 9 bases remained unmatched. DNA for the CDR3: TGTGCCAGCAGTTACCGGTGGACTAGCGGGGGAACGTACCAAGAGACCCAGTACTTC. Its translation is CASSYRWTSGGTYQETQYF.

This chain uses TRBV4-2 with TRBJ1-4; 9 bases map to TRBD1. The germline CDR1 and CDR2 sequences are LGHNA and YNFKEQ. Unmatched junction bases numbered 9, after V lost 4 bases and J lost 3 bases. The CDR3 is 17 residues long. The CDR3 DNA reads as TGTGCCAGCAGCCGGGACAGGGCGCCGCAGGCTAATGAAAAACTGTTTTTT. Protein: CASSRDRAPQANEKLFF.

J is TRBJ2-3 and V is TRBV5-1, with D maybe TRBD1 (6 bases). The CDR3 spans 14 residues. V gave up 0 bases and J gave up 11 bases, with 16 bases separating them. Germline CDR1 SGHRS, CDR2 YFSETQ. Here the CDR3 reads CASSLDLSRGGQYF. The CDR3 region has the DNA TGCGCCAGCAGCTTGGATTTGAGCAGGGGTGGGCAGTATTTT. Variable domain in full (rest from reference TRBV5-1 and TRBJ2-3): KAGVTQTPRYLIKTRGQQVTLSCSPISGHRSVSWYQQTPGQGLQFLFEYFSETQRNKGNFPGRFSGRQFSNSRSEMNVSTLELGDSALYLCASSLDLSRGGQYFGPGTRLTVL.

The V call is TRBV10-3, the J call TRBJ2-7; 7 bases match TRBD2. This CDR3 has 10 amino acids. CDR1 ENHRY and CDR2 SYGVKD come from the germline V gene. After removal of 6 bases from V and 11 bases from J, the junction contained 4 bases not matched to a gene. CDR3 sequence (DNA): TGTGCCATCAGAACCCGGGAGGAGTACTTC. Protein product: CAIRTREEYF.

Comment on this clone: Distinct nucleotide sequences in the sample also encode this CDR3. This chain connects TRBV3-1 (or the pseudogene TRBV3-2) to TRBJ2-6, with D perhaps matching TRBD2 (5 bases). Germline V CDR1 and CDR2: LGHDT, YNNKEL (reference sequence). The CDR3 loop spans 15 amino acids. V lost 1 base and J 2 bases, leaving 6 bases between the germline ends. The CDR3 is CASSQGGAGANVLTF. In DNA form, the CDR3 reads TGTGCCAGCAGCCAAGGGGGAGCTGGGGCCAACGTCCTGACTTTC.

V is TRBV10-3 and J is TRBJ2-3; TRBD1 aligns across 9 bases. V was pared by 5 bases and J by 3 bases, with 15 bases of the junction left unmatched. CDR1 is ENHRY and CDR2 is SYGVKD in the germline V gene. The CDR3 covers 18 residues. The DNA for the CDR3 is TGTGCCATCAGTAGGACAGGGGAGGCCGGGGGGACGACAGATACGCAGTATTTT. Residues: CAISRTGEAGGTTDTQYF.

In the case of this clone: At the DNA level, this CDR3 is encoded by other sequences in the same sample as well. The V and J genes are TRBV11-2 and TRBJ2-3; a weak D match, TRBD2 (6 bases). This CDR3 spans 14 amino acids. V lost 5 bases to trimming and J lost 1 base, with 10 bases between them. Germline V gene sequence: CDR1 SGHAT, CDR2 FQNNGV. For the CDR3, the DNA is TGTGCCAGCAGCCCAACGGGGGGCACAGATACGCAGTATTTT. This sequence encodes CASSPTGGTDTQYF. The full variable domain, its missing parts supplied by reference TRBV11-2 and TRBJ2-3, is EAGVAQSPRYKIIEKRQSVAFWCNPISGHATLYWYQQILGQGPKLLIQFQNNGVVDDSQLPKDRFSAERLKGVDSTLKIQPAKLEDSAVYLCASSPTGGTDTQYFGPGTRLTVL.

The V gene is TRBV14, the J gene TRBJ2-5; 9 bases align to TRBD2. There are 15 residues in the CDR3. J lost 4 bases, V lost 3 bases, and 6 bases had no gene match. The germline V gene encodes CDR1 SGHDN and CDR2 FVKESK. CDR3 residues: CASSQRGGRSETQYF. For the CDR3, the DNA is TGTGCCAGCAGCCAGCGGGGGGGGCGGTCAGAGACCCAGTACTTC.

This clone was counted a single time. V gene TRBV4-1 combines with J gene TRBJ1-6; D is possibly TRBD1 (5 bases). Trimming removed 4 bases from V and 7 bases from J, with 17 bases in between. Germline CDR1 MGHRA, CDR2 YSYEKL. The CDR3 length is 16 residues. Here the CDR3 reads CASSLVTGVGNSPLHF. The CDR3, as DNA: TGCGCCAGCAGCCTAGTGACGGGGGTAGGGAATTCACCCCTCCACTTT.

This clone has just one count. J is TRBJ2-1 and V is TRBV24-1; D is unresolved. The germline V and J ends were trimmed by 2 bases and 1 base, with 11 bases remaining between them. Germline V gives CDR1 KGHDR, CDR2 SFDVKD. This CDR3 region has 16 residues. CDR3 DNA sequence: TGTGCCACCAGTGATTCTCGACAACCTTCCTACAATGAGCAGTTCTTC. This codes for CATSDSRQPSYNEQFF.

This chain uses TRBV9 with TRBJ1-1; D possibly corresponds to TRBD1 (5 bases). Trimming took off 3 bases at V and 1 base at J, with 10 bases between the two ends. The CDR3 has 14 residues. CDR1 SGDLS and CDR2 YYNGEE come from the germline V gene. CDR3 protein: CASSALDKNTEAFF. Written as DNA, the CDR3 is TGTGCCAGCAGCGCGCTGGACAAGAACACTGAAGCTTTCTTT. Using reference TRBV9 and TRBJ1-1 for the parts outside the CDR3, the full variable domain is DSGVTQTPKHLITATGQRVTLRCSPRSGDLSVYWYQQSLDQGLQFLIQYYNGEERAKGNILERFSAQQFPDLHSELNLSSLELGDSALYFCASSALDKNTEAFFGQGTRLTVV.